Described below is a single T cell receptor (beta chain) sequence and its context. The target of this receptor is not known. The sample holds no much larger clone one base away, and base qualities are not on file. This sample stems from a study of siplizumab effects on memory and regulatory T cells (dated by TCRdb to the late 2010s). As for the study more broadly: The effect of the anti-CD2 antibody siplizumab on alloreactive T-cell subsets was examined in allogeneic mixed lymphocyte reactions constructed from human PBMCs. The study at large found these results: Roughly 80-95% of proliferating CD4+ or CD8+ clones could not be assigned a naive or memory phenotype. Whether proliferating Tregs from siplizumab cultures were suppressive was not functionally confirmed. Siplizumab significantly lowered the cumulative frequency of alloreactive sequences that could be traced to unstimulated CD4+ memory T cells. Among mappable alloreactive CD4+ clones, an average Treg-derived fraction of over 60% was observed with siplizumab, compared with less than 35% in control reactions. Because sequences at frequencies below about 10^-5 were poorly captured, only a minor fraction of alloreactive clones could be mapped back to unstimulated subsets. Compared with memory T cells, unstimulated naive T cells appeared more diverse, and naive cells seemed to make a substantial contribution to the alloresponse.

To prepare the library, the immunoSEQ multiplex PCR assay was applied. Each sample had 90,000 to 100,000 TCR templates assayed by the deep sequencing platform. Genomic DNA extracted from sorted T cells was used for TCRbeta CDR3 sequencing. The paper's data handling went like this. The R programming language was used for the clonal analysis of the TCRbeta CDR3 data. Alloreactive CD4+ and CD8+ clones were defined by comparing unstimulated samples with post-reaction CFSE-low samples. Regulatory or non-regulatory origin of alloreactive CD4+ clones was assigned by matching sequences to the sorted unstimulated Treg and non-Treg repertoires. This is the immuneACCESS table as TCRdb keeps it, with only in-frame sequences that have V and J called. A part of the clones is gone; compared with another copy, unresolved V genes explain less than half, and the rest is unexplained. The V and J calls and clone size are taken from that table; D and trimming were inferred from the DNA. The sample includes around 100,000 clones, with about 91% observed a single time. Of the sample, over 0.12% falls within the top ten clones.

Sorted unstimulated T cells and proliferating T cells recovered from mixed lymphocyte reactions underwent TCRbeta CDR3 sequencing. Fresh whole blood from approximately ten HLA-typed healthy donors was used to isolate PBMCs. The source material was CD4+ T cells sorted from blood. The receptor comes from a human donor in good health.

DNA sequence: TGTGCCAGCTCACGAGGGACCCCCGACACGGGGGAGCAGTATTTT. This gives the protein CASSRGTPDTGEQYF. The sequence joins TRBV18 to TRBJ2-3; the D gene is perhaps TRBD2, from 6 matching bases. The CDR1 and CDR2 encoded by the germline V gene are KGHSH and LQKENI. The CDR3 starts with the cysteine, ends with the phenylalanine, and has 15 residues. Only CDR3 DNA remains: 45 bases, in frame from the first base. Trimming costs V 4 bases and J 11 bases, and their ends lie 22 bases apart.